The following is a T cell receptor (beta chain) sequence with its context. The data belong to a study of T cell changes during pregnancy in multiple sclerosis. The V and J ends lost 5 bases and 5 bases, in that order; junction bases with no gene match: 15. The CDR3 has 16 residues. CDR1 and CDR2 (germline): MNHEY, SMNVEV (reference sequence). Generated by immunoSEQ multiplex PCR, the TCRdb table keeps only in-frame clones and is missing some. The data contain about 33,000 clones, approximately 92% of them singletons. The chain combines TRBV27 with TRBJ2-7; 7 bases fit TRBD1. This receptor was obtained from a female donor with multiple sclerosis, enrolled in a pregnancy study. Sequenced material: PBMCs (not recorded whether the cells were cultured). CDR3 region: CASSLRGQVLPHEQYF. The CDR3 DNA reads as TGTGCCAGCAGTCTGAGAGGACAGGTCCTACCCCACGAGCAGTACTTC.